These T cell receptor beta chains were read from a single sample in a study of graft-versus-host responses after intestinal transplantation. Clones were read by immunoSEQ multiplex PCR, and TCRdb kept only the in-frame ones, dropping some. Found here are about 23,000 clones, roughly 90% of them singletons; the top ten hold roughly 2%. Material: PBMCs, obtained approximately 38 days after intestinal transplant. The receptors were sampled from a human patient who received an intestinal transplant, so some T cells may come from the graft donor. Both conserved end residues are part of each CDR3. D genes are given only for firm matches. Some rows mark clone size as missing; the rest say once, few, many or name a class of expanded clone.

-	TRBV7-3	-	TRBJ2-1	CASSLGLGHNEQFF	TGTGCCAGCAGCTTAGGTCTTGGTCACAATGAGCAGTTCTTC
-	TRBV9	TRBD2	TRBJ2-7	CASSPNGGAYEQYF	TGTGCCAGCAGCCCCAATGGGGGGGCCTACGAGCAGTACTTC
-	TRBV7-3	TRBD2	TRBJ2-3	CASSLSGGSTDTQYF	TGTGCCAGCAGCTTATCGGGAGGCAGCACAGATACGCAGTATTTT
-	TRBV19	-	TRBJ2-1	CASSIPGAGPFTSGYNEQFF	TGTGCCAGCAGTATCCCAGGGGCAGGGCCCTTTACTTCGGGCTACAATGAGCAGTTCTTC
-	TRBV6-5	-	TRBJ2-3	CASTPRTGSTDTQYF	TGTGCCAGCACCCCGAGGACTGGTAGCACAGATACGCAGTATTTT
once	TRBV5-6	TRBD2	TRBJ2-7	CASSWTSGRALYEQYF	TGTGCCAGCAGCTGGACTAGCGGGAGGGCCCTATACGAGCAGTACTTC
-	TRBV14	TRBD1	TRBJ2-7	CASSPPPGQGGEQYF	TGTGCCAGCAGCCCACCCCCGGGACAGGGCGGAGAGCAGTACTTC
-	TRBV29-1	-	TRBJ1-3	CSVEPPGSRNTIYF	TGCAGCGTTGAACCCCCCGGCAGTCGAAACACCATATATTTT
-	TRBV9	TRBD1	TRBJ2-1	CASSVGTGIYNEQFF	TGTGCCAGCAGCGTAGGGACAGGGATATACAATGAGCAGTTCTTC
-	TRBV11-2	TRBD2	TRBJ2-1	CASSPTTSGSPEQFF	TGTGCCAGCAGCCCTACGACTAGCGGGAGCCCTGAGCAGTTCTTC
once	TRBV27	TRBD2	TRBJ2-7	CASSLIGFGTSGGYEQYF	TGTGCCAGCAGTCTGATAGGGTTTGGGACTAGCGGGGGCTACGAGCAGTACTTC
-	TRBV6-5	TRBD2	TRBJ2-1	CASSLSGSYYNEQFF	TGTGCCAGCAGCCTTAGCGGGAGCTATTACAATGAGCAGTTCTTC
-	TRBV4-1	-	TRBJ2-2	CASSQVRGGTGELFF	TGCGCCAGCAGCCAAGTCAGGGGGGGCACCGGGGAGCTGTTTTTT
-	TRBV28	TRBD2	TRBJ2-7	CASSSGLAAYEQYF	TGTGCCAGCAGTTCGGGACTAGCGGCATACGAGCAGTACTTC
-	TRBV5-3	-	TRBJ2-1	CARSGLTPFFRNEQFF	TGTGCCAGAAGCGGTCTGACACCATTTTTCCGGAATGAGCAGTTCTTC
few	TRBV4-2	TRBD2	TRBJ2-1	CASSQDGTSSYNEQFF	TGTGCCAGCAGCCAAGATGGGACTAGCTCCTACAATGAGCAGTTCTTC
-	TRBV15	-	TRBJ2-2	CATSRDHGHLNTGELFF	TGTGCCACCAGCAGAGATCACGGACACCTGAACACCGGGGAGCTGTTTTTT
-	TRBV30	TRBD2	TRBJ2-5	CAWSVSKGEREGEETQYF	TGTGCCTGGAGTGTATCTAAGGGAGAGCGGGAGGGGGAAGAGACCCAGTACTTC
-	TRBV6-5	-	TRBJ1-2	CASSYSTALLYGYTF	TGTGCCAGCAGTTACTCGACGGCACTACTCTATGGCTACACCTTC
-	TRBV28	-	TRBJ2-3	CASSFSSTDTQYF	TGTGCCAGCAGTTTCTCTTCTACAGATACGCAGTATTTT
-	TRBV27	-	TRBJ2-5	CASSLVEQETQYF	TGTGCCAGCAGTTTAGTCGAACAAGAGACCCAGTACTTC
-	TRBV7-2	TRBD2	TRBJ2-1	CASSLVRLAGGTYNEQFF	TGTGCCAGCAGCTTAGTCCGACTAGCGGGAGGGACCTACAATGAGCAGTTCTTC
-	TRBV9	-	TRBJ2-5	CASSVRSGLQETQYF	TGTGCCAGCAGCGTCAGGTCGGGGCTCCAAGAGACCCAGTACTTC
-	TRBV5-1	-	TRBJ2-1	CASSPGANEQFF	TGCGCCAGCAGCCCGGGGGCTAATGAGCAGTTCTTC
-	TRBV30	-	TRBJ1-4	CAWSNRATNEKLFF	TGTGCCTGGAGCAACAGGGCAACTAATGAAAAACTGTTTTTT
few	TRBV19	-	TRBJ2-2	CASSFEGAGELFF	TGTGCCAGTAGTTTCGAGGGGGCCGGGGAGCTGTTTTTT
-	TRBV28	-	TRBJ2-2	CASRDGDFPPSGELFF	TGTGCCAGCAGAGATGGGGACTTCCCCCCCTCCGGGGAGCTGTTTTTT
-	TRBV13	TRBD2	TRBJ2-7	CASSAGLAGERLYEQYF	TGTGCCAGCAGCGCGGGACTAGCGGGAGAGAGATTATACGAGCAGTACTTC
-	TRBV7-2	TRBD2	TRBJ2-1	CASSQREVYNEQFF	TGTGCCAGCAGTCAGCGGGAGGTCTACAATGAGCAGTTCTTC
-	TRBV29-1	TRBD2	TRBJ2-1	CSVRGALAGDRRNEQFF	TGCAGCGTTAGGGGGGCGTTAGCGGGAGATAGGCGGAATGAGCAGTTCTTC
-	TRBV7-9	-	TRBJ2-7	CASSADYEQYF	TGTGCCAGCAGCGCCGACTACGAGCAGTACTTC
-	TRBV27	-	TRBJ2-7	CASNPIGAYEQYF	TGTGCCAGCAACCCAATAGGGGCCTACGAGCAGTACTTC
-	TRBV21-1	-	TRBJ2-2	CASSRGLFF	TGTGCCAGCAGTAGGGGACTGTTTTTT
-	TRBV9	-	TRBJ2-3	CASSPRGGFADTQYF	TGTGCCAGCAGCCCCAGAGGAGGGTTTGCAGATACGCAGTATTTT
-	TRBV27	-	TRBJ2-7	CASSLGGPPYEQYF	TGTGCCAGCAGTTTGGGGGGACCTCCCTACGAGCAGTACTTC
-	TRBV19	-	TRBJ1-5	CASSIGPGDSNQPQHF	TGTGCCAGTAGTATAGGTCCAGGAGATAGCAATCAGCCCCAGCATTTT
few	TRBV4-3	-	TRBJ2-1	CASSPGPYNEQFF	TGCGCCAGCAGCCCGGGACCGTACAATGAGCAGTTCTTC
once	TRBV6-1	TRBD1	TRBJ2-1	CASSDEATGQSYNEQFF	TGTGCCAGCAGTGACGAAGCTACGGGACAGTCCTACAATGAGCAGTTCTTC
-	TRBV4-3	-	TRBJ2-7	CASSQDHGGTSNEQYF	TGCGCCAGCAGCCAAGATCATGGGGGTACTAGTAACGAGCAGTACTTC
-	TRBV9	-	TRBJ2-3	CASSVDLFANRDTQYF	TGTGCCAGCAGCGTAGACTTATTCGCTAATAGAGATACGCAGTATTTT
-	TRBV29-1	-	TRBJ1-1	CSVITGDDTEAFF	TGCAGCGTTATAACAGGCGACGACACTGAAGCTTTCTTT
-	TRBV7-8	-	TRBJ1-1	CASSLTLAWGNTEAFF	TGTGCCAGCAGCTTAACTCTAGCCTGGGGGAACACTGAAGCTTTCTTT
few	TRBV5-1	TRBD2	TRBJ2-7	CASSLLAGQEQYF	TGCGCCAGCAGCCTACTAGCGGGACAGGAGCAGTACTTC
-	TRBV28	-	TRBJ1-2	CASSLPLASYGYTF	TGTGCCAGCAGTTTGCCGTTGGCCAGCTATGGCTACACCTTC
-	TRBV19	-	TRBJ1-1	CASSYQGNTEAFF	TGTGCCAGTAGCTATCAGGGGAACACTGAAGCTTTCTTT
-	TRBV28	-	TRBJ1-5	CASSLSQPQHF	TGTGCCAGCAGCCTGAGCCAGCCCCAGCATTTT
-	TRBV5-6	TRBD1	TRBJ1-5	CASSLDRQGDQPQHF	TGTGCCAGCAGCTTGGATCGACAGGGGGATCAGCCCCAGCATTTT